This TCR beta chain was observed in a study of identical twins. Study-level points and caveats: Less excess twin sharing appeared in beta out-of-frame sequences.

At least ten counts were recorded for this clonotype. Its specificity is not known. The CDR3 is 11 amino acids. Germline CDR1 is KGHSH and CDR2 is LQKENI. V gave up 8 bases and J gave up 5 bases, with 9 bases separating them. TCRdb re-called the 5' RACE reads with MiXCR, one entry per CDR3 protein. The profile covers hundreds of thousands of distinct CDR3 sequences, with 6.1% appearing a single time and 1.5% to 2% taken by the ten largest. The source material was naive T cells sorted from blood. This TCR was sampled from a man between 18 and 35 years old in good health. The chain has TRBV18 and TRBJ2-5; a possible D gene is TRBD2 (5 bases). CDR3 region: CASSPGETQYF. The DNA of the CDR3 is TGTGCCAGCAGCCCGGGGGAGACCCAGTACTTC.